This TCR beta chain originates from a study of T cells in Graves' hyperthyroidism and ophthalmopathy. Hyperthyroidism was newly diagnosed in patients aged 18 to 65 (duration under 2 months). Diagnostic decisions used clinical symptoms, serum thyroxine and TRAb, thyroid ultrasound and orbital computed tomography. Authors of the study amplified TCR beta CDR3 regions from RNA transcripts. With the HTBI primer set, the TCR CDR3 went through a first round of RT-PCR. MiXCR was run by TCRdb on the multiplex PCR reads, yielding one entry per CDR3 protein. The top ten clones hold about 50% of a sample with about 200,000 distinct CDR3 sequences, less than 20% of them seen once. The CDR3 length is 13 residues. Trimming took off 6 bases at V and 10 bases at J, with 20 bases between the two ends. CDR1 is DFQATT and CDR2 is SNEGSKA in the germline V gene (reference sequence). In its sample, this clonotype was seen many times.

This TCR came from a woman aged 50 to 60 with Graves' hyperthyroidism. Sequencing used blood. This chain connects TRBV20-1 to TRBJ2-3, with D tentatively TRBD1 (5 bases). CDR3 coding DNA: TGCAGTGCCCCTAGAGGAGTAGGGGATGCGCAGTATTTT. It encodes CSAPRGVGDAQYF.